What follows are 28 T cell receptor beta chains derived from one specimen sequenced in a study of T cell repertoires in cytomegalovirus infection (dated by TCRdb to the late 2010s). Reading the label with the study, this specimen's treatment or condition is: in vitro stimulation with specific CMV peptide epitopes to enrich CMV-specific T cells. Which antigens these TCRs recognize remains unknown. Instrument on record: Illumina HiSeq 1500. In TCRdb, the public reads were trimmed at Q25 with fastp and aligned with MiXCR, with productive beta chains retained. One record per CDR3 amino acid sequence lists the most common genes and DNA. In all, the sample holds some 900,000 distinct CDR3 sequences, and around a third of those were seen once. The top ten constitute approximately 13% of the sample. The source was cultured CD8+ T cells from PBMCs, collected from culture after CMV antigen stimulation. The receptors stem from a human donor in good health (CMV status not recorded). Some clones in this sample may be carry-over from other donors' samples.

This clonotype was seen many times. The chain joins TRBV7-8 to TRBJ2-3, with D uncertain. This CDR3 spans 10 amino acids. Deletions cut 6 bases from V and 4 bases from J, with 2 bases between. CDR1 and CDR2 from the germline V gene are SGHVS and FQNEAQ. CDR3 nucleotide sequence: TGTGCCAGCAGGTCAGATACGCAGTATTTT. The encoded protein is CASRSDTQYF.

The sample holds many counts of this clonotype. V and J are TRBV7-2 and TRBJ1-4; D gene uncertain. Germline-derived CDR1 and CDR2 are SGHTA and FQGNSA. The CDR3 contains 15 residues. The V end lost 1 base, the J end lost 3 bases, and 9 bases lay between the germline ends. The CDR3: CASSLVGRANEKLFF. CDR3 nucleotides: TGTGCCAGCAGCTTAGTTGGCAGAGCTAATGAAAAACTGTTTTTT. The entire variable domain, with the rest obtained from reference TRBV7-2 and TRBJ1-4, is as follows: GAGVSQSPSNKVTEKGKDVELRCDPISGHTALYWYRQSLGQGLEFLIYFQGNSAPDKSGLPSDRFSAERTGGSVSTLTIQRTQQEDSAVYLCASSLVGRANEKLFFGSGTQLSVL.

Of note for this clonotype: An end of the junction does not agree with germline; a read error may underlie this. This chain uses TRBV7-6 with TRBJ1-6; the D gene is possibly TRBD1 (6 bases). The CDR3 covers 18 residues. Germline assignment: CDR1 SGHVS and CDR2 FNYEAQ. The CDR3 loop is CASSEQPRGGSYNSPLHF. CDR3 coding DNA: TGTGCTAGCAGCGAGCAGCCGAGGGGGGGCTCCTATAATTCACCCCTCCACTTT.

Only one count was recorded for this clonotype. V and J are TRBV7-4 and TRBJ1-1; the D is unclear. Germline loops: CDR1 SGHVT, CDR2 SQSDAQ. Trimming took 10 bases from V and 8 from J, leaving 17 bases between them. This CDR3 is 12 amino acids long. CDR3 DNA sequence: TGTGCCACGGCCGGCTATCTTCGAGAAGCTTTCTTT. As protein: CATAGYLREAFF.

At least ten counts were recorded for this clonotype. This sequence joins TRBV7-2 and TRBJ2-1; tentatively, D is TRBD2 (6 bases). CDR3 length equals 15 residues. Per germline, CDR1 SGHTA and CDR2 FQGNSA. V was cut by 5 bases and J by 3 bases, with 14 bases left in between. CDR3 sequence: CASSQFTGVYNEQFF. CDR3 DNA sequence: TGTGCCAGCAGCCAGTTCACGGGGGTCTACAATGAGCAGTTCTTC.

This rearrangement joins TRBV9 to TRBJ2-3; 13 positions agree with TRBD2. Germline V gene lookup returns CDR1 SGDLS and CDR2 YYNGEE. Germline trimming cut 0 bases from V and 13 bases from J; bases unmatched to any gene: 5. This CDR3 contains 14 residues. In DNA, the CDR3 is TGTGCCAGCAGCGTAGCAGGGACTAGCGGGGAGAAGTATTTT. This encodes CASSVAGTSGEKYF.

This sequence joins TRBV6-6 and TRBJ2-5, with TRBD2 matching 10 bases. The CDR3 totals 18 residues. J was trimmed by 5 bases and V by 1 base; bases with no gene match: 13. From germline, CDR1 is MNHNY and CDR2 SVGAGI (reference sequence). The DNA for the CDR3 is TGTGCCAGCAGTTACTTCGCGAGGGCTAGCGGGGGTGATGAGACCCAGTACTTC. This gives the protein CASSYFARASGGDETQYF.

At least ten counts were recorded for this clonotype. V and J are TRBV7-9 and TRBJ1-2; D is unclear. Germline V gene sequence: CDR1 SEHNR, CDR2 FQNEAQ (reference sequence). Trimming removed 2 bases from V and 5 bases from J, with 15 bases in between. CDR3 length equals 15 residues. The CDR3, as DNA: TGTGCCAGCAGCTTATCCGGAGAGCTCGGATATGGCTACACCTTC. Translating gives CASSLSGELGYGYTF.

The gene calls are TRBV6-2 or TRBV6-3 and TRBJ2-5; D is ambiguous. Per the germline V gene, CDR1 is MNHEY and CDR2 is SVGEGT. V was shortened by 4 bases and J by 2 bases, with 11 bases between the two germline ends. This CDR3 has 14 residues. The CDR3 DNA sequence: TGTGCCAGCAGTTCCCCGACTGTACAAGAGACCCAGTACTTC. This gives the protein CASSSPTVQETQYF.

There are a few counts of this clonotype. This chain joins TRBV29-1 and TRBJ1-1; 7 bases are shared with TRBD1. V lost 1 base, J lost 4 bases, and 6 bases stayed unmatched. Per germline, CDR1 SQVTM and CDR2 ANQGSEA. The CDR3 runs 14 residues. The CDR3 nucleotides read TGCAGCGTTGAAGGAGGACAGGTCAGCACTGAAGCTTTCTTT. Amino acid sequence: CSVEGGQVSTEAFF.

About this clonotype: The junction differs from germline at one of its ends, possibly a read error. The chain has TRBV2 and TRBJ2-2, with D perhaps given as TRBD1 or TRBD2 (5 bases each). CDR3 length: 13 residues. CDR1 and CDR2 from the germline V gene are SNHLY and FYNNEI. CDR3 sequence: CASTLSGAGVLFF. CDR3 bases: TGTGCCAGCACCTTAAGTGGGGCCGGGGTGCTGTTTTTT.

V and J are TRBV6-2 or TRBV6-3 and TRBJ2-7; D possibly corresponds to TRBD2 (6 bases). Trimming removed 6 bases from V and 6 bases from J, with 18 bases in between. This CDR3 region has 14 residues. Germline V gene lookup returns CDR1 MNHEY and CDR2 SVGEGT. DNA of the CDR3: TGTGCCAGCAGCTTCGAGGGCCGGCGGGGCGAGCAGTACTTC. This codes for CASSFEGRRGEQYF.

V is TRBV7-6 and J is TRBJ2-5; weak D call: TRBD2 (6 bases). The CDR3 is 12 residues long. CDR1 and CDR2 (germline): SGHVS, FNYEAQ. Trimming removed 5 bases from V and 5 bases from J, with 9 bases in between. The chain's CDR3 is CASSKGGETQYF. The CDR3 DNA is TGTGCCAGCAGCAAAGGAGGGGAGACCCAGTACTTC. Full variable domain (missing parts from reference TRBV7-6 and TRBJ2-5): GAGVSQSPRYKVTKRGQDVALRCDPISGHVSLYWYRQALGQGPEFLTYFNYEAQQDKSGLPNDRFSAERPEGSISTLTIQRTEQRDSAMYRCASSKGGETQYFGPGTRLLVL.

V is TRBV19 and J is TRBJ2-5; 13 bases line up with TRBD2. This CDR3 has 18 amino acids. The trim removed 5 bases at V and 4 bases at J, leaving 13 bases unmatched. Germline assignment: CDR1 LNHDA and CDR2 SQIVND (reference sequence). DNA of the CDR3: TGTGCCAGTAGTTACCGGCGGACTAGCGGGGGAAGGGGAGAGACCCAGTACTTC. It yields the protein CASSYRRTSGGRGETQYF.

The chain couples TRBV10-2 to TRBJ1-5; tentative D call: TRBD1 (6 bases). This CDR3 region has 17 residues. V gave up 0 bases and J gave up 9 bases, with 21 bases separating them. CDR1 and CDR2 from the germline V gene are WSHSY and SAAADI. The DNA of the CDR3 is TGCGCCAGCAGTGAGTCGCGCCTGGACAGCCACCTTGGGCCCCAGCATTTT. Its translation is CASSESRLDSHLGPQHF.

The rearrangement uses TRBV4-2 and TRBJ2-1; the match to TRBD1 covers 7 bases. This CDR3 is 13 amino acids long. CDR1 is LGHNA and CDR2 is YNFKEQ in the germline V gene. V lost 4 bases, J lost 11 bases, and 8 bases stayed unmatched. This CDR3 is CASSPNDRVKQFF. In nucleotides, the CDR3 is TGTGCCAGCAGCCCGAACGACAGGGTGAAGCAGTTCTTC.

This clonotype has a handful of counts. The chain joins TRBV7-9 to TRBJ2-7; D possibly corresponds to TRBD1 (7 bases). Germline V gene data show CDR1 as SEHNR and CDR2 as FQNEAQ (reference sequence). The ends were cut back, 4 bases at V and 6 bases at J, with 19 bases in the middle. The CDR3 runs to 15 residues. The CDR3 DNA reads TGTGCCAGCAGCTCAACAGGGGTTCAGGGGGGCGAGCAGTACGTC. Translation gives CASSSTGVQGGEQYV.

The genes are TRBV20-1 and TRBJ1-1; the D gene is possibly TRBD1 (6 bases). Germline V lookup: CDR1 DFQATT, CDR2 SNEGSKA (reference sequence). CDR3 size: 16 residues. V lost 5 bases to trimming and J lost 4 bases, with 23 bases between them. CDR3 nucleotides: TGCAGTGCTCGAGGCGAGGGGGGGACGGCGGCCACTGAAGCTTTCTTT. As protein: CSARGEGGTAATEAFF.

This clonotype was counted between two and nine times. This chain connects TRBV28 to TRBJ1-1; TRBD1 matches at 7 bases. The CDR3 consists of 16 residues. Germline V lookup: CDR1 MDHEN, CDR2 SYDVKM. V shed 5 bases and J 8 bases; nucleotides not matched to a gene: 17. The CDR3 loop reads CASSGGSQGLWEEAFF. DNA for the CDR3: TGTGCCAGCAGTGGCGGCTCACAGGGGCTTTGGGAAGAAGCTTTCTTT. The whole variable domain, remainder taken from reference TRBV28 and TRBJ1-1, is DVKVTQSSRYLVKRTGEKVFLECVQDMDHENMFWYRQDPGLGLRLIYFSYDVKMKEKGDIPEGYSVSREKKERFSLILESASTNQTSMYLCASSGGSQGLWEEAFFGQGTRLTVV.

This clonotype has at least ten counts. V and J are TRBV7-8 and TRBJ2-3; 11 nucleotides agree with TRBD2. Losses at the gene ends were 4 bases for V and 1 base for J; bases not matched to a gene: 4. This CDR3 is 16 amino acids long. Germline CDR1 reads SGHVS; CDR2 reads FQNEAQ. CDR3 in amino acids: CASSSLLAGGTDTQYF. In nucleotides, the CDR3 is TGTGCCAGCAGCTCCCTACTAGCGGGGGGCACAGATACGCAGTATTTT.

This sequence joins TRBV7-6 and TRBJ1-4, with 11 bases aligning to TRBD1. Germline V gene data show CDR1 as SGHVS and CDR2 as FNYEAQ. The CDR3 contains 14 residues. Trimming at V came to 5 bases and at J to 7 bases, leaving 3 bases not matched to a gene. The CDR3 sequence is CASSLGQGAEKLFF. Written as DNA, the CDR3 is TGTGCCAGCAGCCTCGGACAGGGGGCTGAAAAACTGTTTTTT.

Here the CDR3 reads CASKNGGHNEQFF. CDR3 nucleotides: TGTGCCAGCAAAAACGGGGGCCACAATGAGCAGTTCTTC. V is TRBV11-1 and J is TRBJ2-1, with D perhaps given as TRBD1 or TRBD2 (6 bases each). V was shortened by 7 bases and J by 5 bases, with 12 bases between the two germline ends. The CDR3 contains 13 residues. Per germline, CDR1 SGHAT and CDR2 FQDESV (reference sequence).

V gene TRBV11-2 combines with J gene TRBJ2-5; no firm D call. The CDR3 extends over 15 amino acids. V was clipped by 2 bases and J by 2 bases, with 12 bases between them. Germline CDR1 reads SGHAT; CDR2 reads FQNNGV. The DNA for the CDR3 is TGTGCCAGCAGCTTATACCACCAATCACAAGAGACCCAGTACTTC. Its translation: CASSLYHQSQETQYF.

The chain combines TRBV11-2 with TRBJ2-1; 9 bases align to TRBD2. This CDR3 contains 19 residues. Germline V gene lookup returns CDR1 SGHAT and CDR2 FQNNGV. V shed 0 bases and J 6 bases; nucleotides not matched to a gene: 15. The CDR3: CASSLEIIWGGGGANEQFF. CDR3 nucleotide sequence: TGTGCCAGCAGCTTAGAGATTATTTGGGGTGGCGGGGGGGCCAATGAGCAGTTCTTC.

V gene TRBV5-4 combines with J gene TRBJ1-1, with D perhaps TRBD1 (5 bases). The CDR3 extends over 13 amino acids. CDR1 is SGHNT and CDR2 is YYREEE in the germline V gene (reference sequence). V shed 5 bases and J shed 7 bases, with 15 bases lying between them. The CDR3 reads CASSPLGGSEAFF. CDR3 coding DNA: TGTGCCAGCAGTCCCTTGGGGGGAAGTGAAGCTTTCTTT. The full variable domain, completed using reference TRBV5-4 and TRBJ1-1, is ETGVTQSPTHLIKTRGQQVTLRCSSQSGHNTVSWYQQALGQGPQFIFQYYREEENGRGNFPPRFSGLQFPNYSSELNVNALELDDSALYLCASSPLGGSEAFFGQGTRLTVV.

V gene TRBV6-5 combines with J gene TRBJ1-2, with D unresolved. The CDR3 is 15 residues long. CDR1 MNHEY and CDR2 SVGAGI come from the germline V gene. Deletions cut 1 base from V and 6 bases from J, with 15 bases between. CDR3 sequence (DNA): TGTGCCAGCAGTTACTTTTCGGGCCACATCGATGGCTACACCTTC. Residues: CASSYFSGHIDGYTF.

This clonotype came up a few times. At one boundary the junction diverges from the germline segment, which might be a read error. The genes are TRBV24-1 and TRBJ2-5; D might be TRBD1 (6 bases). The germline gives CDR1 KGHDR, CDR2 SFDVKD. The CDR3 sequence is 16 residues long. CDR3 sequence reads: CATSPRDISYQETQYF. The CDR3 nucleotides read TGTGCCACCAGTCCCCGGGACATTTCTTACCAAGAGACCCAGTACTTT.

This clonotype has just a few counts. The CDR3 loop reads CAISESNRPYEQYV. The CDR3 region has the DNA TGTGCCATCAGTGAATCCAACAGGCCCTACGAGCAGTACGTC. J is TRBJ2-7 and V is TRBV10-3, with D perhaps matching TRBD1 (5 bases). The germline V gene has CDR1 ENHRY and CDR2 SYGVKD. Trimming removed 3 bases at V and 2 bases at J, with 11 bases between. The CDR3 consists of 14 residues.